Listed here are 5 T cell receptor beta chains from one sample, sequenced in a study of T-cell reconstitution after alpha-beta-depleted transplantation in children (TCRdb year 2016). The treatment or condition label corresponds to: allogeneic hematopoietic cell transplantation with graft depleted of TCRalphabeta T cells and CD19 B cells. Library generation was performed with PCR. The sequencer was an Illumina HiSeq 2500. To normalize quantification of the TCRbeta repertoire, the TCR libraries were built with molecular barcoding that relied on unique molecular identifiers. TCRdb passed the public sequencing reads through fastp at Q25 and MiXCR, retaining productive beta sequences. Rows with a matching CDR3 protein are joined into one entry that keeps the most common DNA and genes. For this sample the table gives about 580,000 distinct CDR3 sequences, of which under 30% were detected only once. The ten most abundant clones make up approximately 14% of the sample.

The sample here was PBMCs, mostly from graft donor cells, taken 360 days after TCRalphabeta/CD19-depleted stem cell transplant. These receptors all stem from a boy under three years old who had a stem cell transplant for acute myeloid leukemia, so the T cells may come from the graft donor.

This rearrangement joins TRBV20-1 to TRBJ1-2; D gene uncertain. The CDR3 spans 15 residues. V lost 0 bases to trimming and J lost 4 bases, with 15 bases between them. Per germline, CDR1 DFQATT and CDR2 SNEGSKA (reference sequence). CDR3 amino acids: CSAREVQSKVYGYTF. CDR3 coding DNA: TGCAGTGCTAGAGAGGTCCAAAGCAAGGTCTATGGCTACACCTTC.

The V call is TRBV29-1, the J call TRBJ2-1; a weak D match, TRBD2 (5 bases). V was pared by 1 base and J by 5 bases, with 9 bases between. CDR1 and CDR2 from the germline V gene are SQVTM and ANQGSEA. This CDR3 contains 13 residues. Written as DNA, the CDR3 is TGCAGCGTTGAAGGTCCGGGGAACAATGAGCAGTTCTTC. Translated, it gives CSVEGPGNNEQFF.

The DNA of the CDR3 is TGTGCCAGCAGTTACTCAGGGGGAAATTCACCCCTCCACTTT. Residues: CASSYSGGNSPLHF. The V and J genes are TRBV6-5 and TRBJ1-6; D might be TRBD1 (6 bases). V lost 0 bases and J 7 bases, leaving 7 bases between the germline ends. Germline CDR1 reads MNHEY; CDR2 reads SVGAGI. The CDR3 sequence is 14 residues long.

The table lists this clonotype with many counts. V gene TRBV29-1 combines with J gene TRBJ1-1; 8 bases agree with TRBD1. The junction had 3 bases not matched to a gene; V was cut back by 3 bases and J by 6 bases. The CDR3 has 12 residues. CDR1 and CDR2 from the germline V gene are SQVTM and ANQGSEA. The CDR3 region has the DNA TGCAGCGTTGATCAGGGGGCTGCTGAAGCTTTCTTT. Its protein product is CSVDQGAAEAFF.

This clonotype was seen many times. The chain combines TRBV6-5 with TRBJ1-1; 9 nucleotides match TRBD1. Germline lookup yields CDR1 MNHEY and CDR2 SVGAGI. The CDR3 loop spans 15 amino acids. V lost 2 bases and J lost 4; bases outside the gene matches: 5. CDR3 coding DNA: TGTGCCAGCAGTTACGTACAGGGGGCGAGCACTGAAGCTTTCTTT. Translated, it gives CASSYVQGASTEAFF.